This is a list of T cell receptor beta chains from one sample in a study of early T cells in non-severe SARS-CoV-2 infection. TCRdb analysed the 5' RACE reads with MiXCR anew, one entry per CDR3 protein. The table lists about 50,000 distinct CDR3 sequences, roughly a tenth of them singletons. Sequences were obtained from whole blood. The receptor source for this set is an adult who was a healthcare worker with PCR-confirmed SARS-CoV-2 infection or an uninfected control (not recorded which). Each CDR3 is given with its conserved first and last residue. Each record gives: V gene, J gene, clone size, D gene, CDR3 DNA, CDR3 protein. The D gene is left open where the match is weak. Size values are once, few and many counts, or a class for expanded clones, and some rows have none.

>TRBV7-9|TRBJ2-1|-|TRBD1
TGTGCCAGCAGCTCCCGGGACAGCTCCTACAATGAGCAGTTCTTC
CASSSRDSSYNEQFF
>TRBV28|TRBJ2-7|-|-
TGTGCCAGCAGTTCCACCTCCTACGAGCAGTACTTC
CASSSTSYEQYF
>TRBV9|TRBJ2-1|few|TRBD2
TGTGCCAGCAGCATGCTAGCGGGAGGTGAGCAGTTCTTC
CASSMLAGGEQFF
>TRBV7-6|TRBJ2-7|many|TRBD2
TGTGCCAGCAGCCCTGGGACTAGCGGTTCCTACGAGCAGTACTTC
CASSPGTSGSYEQYF
>TRBV7-9|TRBJ2-1|few|-
TGTGCCAGCAGCCCAAAATTCAGACTAGGCAATGATCAGTTCTTC
CASSPKFRLGNDQFF
>TRBV5-1|TRBJ1-1|many|-
TGCGCCAGCTCCCGGGAACTGAACACTGAAGCTTTCTTT
CASSRELNTEAFF
>TRBV5-5|TRBJ2-3|many|TRBD2
TGTGCCAGCAGCTTGTTATCGGGAGGCCGCACAGATACGCAGTATTTT
CASSLLSGGRTDTQYF
>TRBV6-5|TRBJ2-5|-|-
TGTGCCAGCAGTCGCCATGTAGTGGAGACCCAGTACTTC
CASSRHVVETQYF
>TRBV4-2|TRBJ2-1|-|-
TGTGCCAGCAGCCAATCCATATGGGTAGTAGGCTATGAGCAGTTCTTC
CASSQSIWVVGYEQFF
>TRBV20-1|TRBJ2-2|few|-
TGCAGTGCCTCCGGACAGAGGCCCGGGGAGCTGTTTTTT
CSASGQRPGELFF
>TRBV13|TRBJ2-7|few|-
TGTGCCAGCAGCCCCCCGGAGTTTGGCGACGAGCAGTACTTC
CASSPPEFGDEQYF
>TRBV18|TRBJ1-1|-|-
TGTGCCAGCTCACTATCCTCCCCCGGGGCGAACACTGAAGCTTTCTTT
CASSLSSPGANTEAFF
>TRBV20-1|TRBJ2-7|few|-
TGCAGTGCCCGGGACATGTACGAGCAGTACTTC
CSARDMYEQYF
>TRBV25-1|TRBJ1-6|-|TRBD1
TGTGCCAGCAGTGAATTAGGTGGGACAGGGGGCGCCGGGAATTCACCCCTCCACTTT
CASSELGGTGGAGNSPLHF